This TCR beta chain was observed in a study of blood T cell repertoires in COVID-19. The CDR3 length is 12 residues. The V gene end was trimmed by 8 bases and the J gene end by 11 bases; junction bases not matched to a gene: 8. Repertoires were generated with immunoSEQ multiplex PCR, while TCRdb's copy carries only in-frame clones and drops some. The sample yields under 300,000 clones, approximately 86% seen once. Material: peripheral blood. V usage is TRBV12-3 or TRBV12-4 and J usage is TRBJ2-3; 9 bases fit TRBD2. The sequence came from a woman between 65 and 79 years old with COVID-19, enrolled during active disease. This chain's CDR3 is CASGGTSNMQYF. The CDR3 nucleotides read TGTGCCAGCGGTGGGACTAGCAACATGCAGTATTTT.